The source of this T cell receptor beta chain is a study of blood T cell repertoires in COVID-19. Turning to the study itself: Acute and convalescent COVID-19 samples came from the United States, Italy and Spain. In each case, the material was cDNA or gDNA derived from T cells, B-cell-depleted T cells, or PBMCs.

Grouping used clinical history reported by participants in a survey and questionnaire. Authors' processing steps: Estimated nucleated cell counts came from reference gene primer amplification. Data came from immunoSEQ multiplex PCR; TCRdb stores just in-frame clones and leaves some out. From that table come the V and J calls and clone size; the DNA was used to work out D and trimming. The repertoire holds 220,000 or so clones, with nearly 90% as singletons. The sequencing input was PBMCs or T cells enriched from blood (not recorded which). The TCR sequence derives from a man under 40 who had been exposed to COVID-19.

The CDR3 DNA reads as TGTGCCAGCAGGGGAAGACAGGGTACTGAAAAACTGTTTTTT. Translation gives CASRGRQGTEKLFF. The chain joins TRBV2 to TRBJ1-4; TRBD1 matches 7 bases. Germline V gives CDR1 SNHLY, CDR2 FYNNEI. The CDR3 is 14 residues long. The V segment lost 6 bases and the J segment 7 bases; nucleotides outside the gene matches: 8. Full variable domain (missing parts from reference TRBV2 and TRBJ1-4): EPEVTQTPSHQVTQMGQEVILRCVPISNHLYFYWYRQILGQKVEFLVSFYNNEISEKSEIFDDQFSVERPDGSNFTLKIRSTKLEDSAMYFCASRGRQGTEKLFFGSGTQLSVL.